This T cell receptor beta chain appears in the sequencing data of a study of T cell repertoires in cytomegalovirus infection. Study overall: A matching HLA type, together with CMV infection, was signaled by public TCR beta signatures. Points from the study as a whole: The response measured ex vivo was dominated by TCR beta clonotypes (HLA-C-restricted and CMV-specific).

This CDR3 has 15 residues. CDR1 and CDR2 (germline): SEHNR, FQNEAQ (reference sequence). V gave up 5 bases and J gave up 0 bases; unmatched junction bases: 4. TCRdb re-called the reads with MiXCR, one entry per CDR3 protein. The sample records about 350,000 distinct CDR3 sequences, about 35% being singletons. A few counts support this clonotype. Its antigen is unidentified. This chain connects TRBV7-9 to TRBJ2-3; 8 bases line up with TRBD2. The sample was cultured PBMCs, taken from culture after CMV antigen stimulation. The TCR was taken from a human donor in good health (CMV status not recorded). Some clones in this sample may be carry-over from other donors' samples. The CDR3 nucleotides are TGTGCCAGCAGCCCCATAGCGGGGAGCACAGATACGCAGTATTTT. Translated, it gives CASSPIAGSTDTQYF.